The clone carrying this TCR beta chain has more than one count but fewer than ten. Its specificity is not known. The sample is drawn from a study of T cell repertoires in cytomegalovirus infection. On the study more broadly: Public TCR beta signatures indicated both CMV infection and matching HLA type. Broader study findings: Frequencies of public TCR beta families were cumulated, and this identified carriers of CMV plus the relevant HLA. In two of eight donors, the top clonotype was HLA-C-restricted CMV-specific.

MiXCR, run by TCRdb on the reads, gives a single entry per CDR3 protein. The sample lists about 920,000 distinct CDR3 sequences, roughly 31% seen once, with about an eighth in the top ten. V lost 6 bases to trimming and J lost 4 bases, with 15 bases between them. This CDR3 region has 14 residues. Germline CDR1 reads MNHNS; CDR2 reads SASEGT. This rearrangement joins TRBV6-1 to TRBJ2-5; D may be TRBD1 (6 bases). The starting material was cultured CD8+ T cells from PBMCs, obtained from culture after CMV antigen stimulation. This clonotype originated in a human donor in good health (CMV status not recorded). Some clones in this sample may be carry-over from other donors' samples. The CDR3 loop reads CASRTYRDGETQYF. The CDR3 DNA is TGTGCCAGCAGGACCTACAGGGACGGAGAGACCCAGTACTTC.